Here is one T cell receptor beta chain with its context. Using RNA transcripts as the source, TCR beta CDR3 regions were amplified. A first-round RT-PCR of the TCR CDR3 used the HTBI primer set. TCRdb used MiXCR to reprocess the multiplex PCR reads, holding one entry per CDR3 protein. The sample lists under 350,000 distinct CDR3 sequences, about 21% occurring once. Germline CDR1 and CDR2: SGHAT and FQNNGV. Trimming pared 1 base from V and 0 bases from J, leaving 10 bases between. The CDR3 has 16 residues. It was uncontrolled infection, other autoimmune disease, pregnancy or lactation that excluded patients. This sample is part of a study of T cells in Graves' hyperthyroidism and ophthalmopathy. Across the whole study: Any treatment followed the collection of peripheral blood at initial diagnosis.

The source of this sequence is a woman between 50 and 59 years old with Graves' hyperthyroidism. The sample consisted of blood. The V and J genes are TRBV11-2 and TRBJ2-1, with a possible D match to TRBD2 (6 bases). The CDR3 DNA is TGTGCCAGCAGCTTAGGCGGGGTCCGCTCCTACAATGAGCAGTTCTTC. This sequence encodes CASSLGGVRSYNEQFF.